These 10 T cell receptor beta chains originate from one sample sequenced in a study of blood T cell repertoires in COVID-19. TCRdb's copy holds only in-frame clones and misses some; the assay was immunoSEQ multiplex PCR. The sample lists approximately 250,000 clones, roughly 80% seen once, with 5.5% to 8% in the top ten. The sequenced sample consisted of peripheral blood. The receptors were gathered from a woman aged 60-70 years with active or convalescent COVID-19.

The chain links TRBV11-3 to TRBJ1-1, with TRBD1 matching 7 bases. Looked up from germline, CDR1 is SGHNT and CDR2 is YENEEA. V shed 5 bases, J shed 1 base, and the junction held 4 bases outside the gene matches. This CDR3 has 14 amino acids. CDR3 sequence reads: CASSDGTANTEAFF. As DNA, the CDR3 is TGTGCCAGCAGCGACGGGACAGCGAACACTGAAGCTTTCTTT. The full variable domain, in which reference TRBV11-3 and TRBJ1-1 provide the parts outside the CDR3, is EAGVVQSPRYKIIEKKQPVAFWCNPISGHNTLYWYLQNLGQGPELLIRYENEEAVDDSQLPKDRFSAERLKGVDSTLKIQPAELGDSAVYLCASSDGTANTEAFFGQGTRLTVV.

This clone has a single count. The V and J genes are TRBV6-6 and TRBJ2-4; D remains unclear. CDR1 is MNHNY, CDR2 SVGAGI, per germline (reference sequence). Trimming took 5 bases from V and 2 from J, leaving 16 bases between them. CDR3 size: 16 residues. This CDR3 reads CASSPPNFASKNIQYF. The DNA for the CDR3 is TGTGCCAGCAGTCCACCGAACTTCGCGTCCAAAAACATTCAGTACTTC.

This chain joins TRBV21-1 and TRBJ1-1; TRBD1, the D gene given by the table, was not confirmed from the DNA. TRBV21-1 is a known pseudogene. This CDR3 region has 15 residues. The CDR3 DNA sequence: TGTGCCAGCGGTGAGGGGGCGGTTTCCGACACTGAAGCTTTCTTT. This sequence encodes CASGEGAVSDTEAFF.

The rearrangement uses TRBV7-3 and TRBJ2-7, with 8 bases matching TRBD2. From germline, CDR1 is SGHTA and CDR2 FQGTGA. The CDR3 consists of 13 residues. V shed 3 bases and J 5 bases; nucleotides not matched to a gene: 3. This CDR3 is CASSLGGGHEQYF. The CDR3 nucleotides are TGTGCCAGCAGCTTGGGCGGGGGGCACGAGCAGTACTTC.

The rearrangement joins TRBV7-9 to TRBJ2-5; 14 bases match TRBD2. This CDR3 has 16 residues. Looked up from germline, CDR1 is SEHNR and CDR2 is FQNEAQ (reference sequence). The V gene end was trimmed by 5 bases and the J gene end by 4 bases; junction bases not matched to a gene: 6. Here the CDR3 reads CASSAGLAGGVETQYF. As DNA, the CDR3 is TGTGCCAGCAGCGCCGGACTAGCGGGAGGCGTAGAGACCCAGTACTTC.

V usage is TRBV2 and J usage is TRBJ1-4, with a weak D call TRBD1 (5 bases). The ends were cut back, 6 bases at V and 2 bases at J, with 16 bases in the middle. The CDR3 spans 16 residues. CDR1 is SNHLY and CDR2 is FYNNEI in the germline V gene. The CDR3 is CASRFEAGRTNEKLFF. In DNA form, the CDR3 reads TGTGCCAGCAGATTTGAGGCAGGGCGGACTAATGAAAAACTGTTTTTT.

V usage is TRBV11-2 and J usage is TRBJ1-6; 10 positions agree with TRBD1. The CDR3 consists of 15 residues. CDR1 and CDR2 from the germline V gene are SGHAT and FQNNGV. The V gene end was trimmed by 5 bases and the J gene end by 6 bases; junction bases not matched to a gene: 4. CDR3 amino acids: CASSLGQGFNSPLHF. The CDR3 coding sequence is TGTGCCAGCAGCCTGGGACAGGGGTTTAATTCACCCCTCCACTTT.

The sample holds one count of this clone. The chain has TRBV18 and TRBJ1-1; D is possibly TRBD1 (5 bases). The CDR3 contains 15 residues. Deletions cut 6 bases from V and 4 bases from J, with 18 bases between. Germline V gene data show CDR1 as KGHSH and CDR2 as LQKENI. CDR3 in amino acids: CASSPTTGRGTEAFF. The CDR3 DNA follows: TGTGCCAGCTCCCCTACCACGGGGCGGGGCACTGAAGCTTTCTTT.

This clone occurred once. The chain carries TRBV7-9 and TRBJ1-1, with 9 nucleotides matching TRBD1. Germline V gene sequence: CDR1 SEHNR, CDR2 FQNEAQ (reference sequence). The CDR3 covers 15 residues. V was pared by 4 bases and J by 1 base, with 4 bases of the junction left unmatched. CDR3 loop: CASSYGDRANTEAFF. CDR3 nucleotide sequence: TGTGCCAGCAGCTACGGGGACAGGGCGAACACTGAAGCTTTCTTT.

Here the CDR3 DNA reads TGTGCCAGCAGTGTGTCAGGGGTCGAGCAGTACTTC. Protein product: CASSVSGVEQYF. The chain recombines TRBV2 with TRBJ2-7, with a possible D match to TRBD1 (6 bases). Germline V lookup: CDR1 SNHLY, CDR2 FYNNEI. The CDR3 contains 12 residues. The V and J ends lost 4 bases and 6 bases respectively, with 10 bases between them. Drawing the rest from reference TRBV2 and TRBJ2-7, the complete variable domain is EPEVTQTPSHQVTQMGQEVILRCVPISNHLYFYWYRQILGQKVEFLVSFYNNEISEKSEIFDDQFSVERPDGSNFTLKIRSTKLEDSAMYFCASSVSGVEQYFGPGTRLTVT.